The 29 T cell receptor beta chains presented below share a single source sample, sequenced in a study of spatial heterogeneity in lung cancer. TCRdb independently ran MiXCR on the 5' RACE reads; one entry per CDR3 protein. The sample lists 60,000 to 90,000 distinct CDR3 sequences, approximately 8% occurring once. Noted time point: sample taken at primary tumor resection. The sample in question was PBMCs, obtained at surgery. All receptors derive from a male donor with early-stage non-small cell lung cancer.

This clonotype was counted at least ten times. The chain employs TRBV24-1 and TRBJ2-1; TRBD1 is a possible D gene (6 bases). The germline V gene has CDR1 KGHDR and CDR2 SFDVKD. V lost 9 bases, J lost 3 bases, and 11 bases lay in between. The CDR3 is made up of 13 amino acids. CDR3 region: CATEGDNYNEQFF. The CDR3 DNA follows: TGTGCCACCGAGGGGGACAACTACAATGAGCAGTTCTTC.

Turning to this clonotype: A much larger clone lies one base from this, so it may be a read error. This sequence joins TRBV20-1 and TRBJ1-1; a possible D gene is TRBD1 (5 bases). Germline-derived CDR1 and CDR2 are DFQATT and SNEGSKA (reference sequence). This CDR3 comprises 13 residues. This CDR3 is CNARGLGYTEAFF. CDR3 in DNA: TGCAATGCTAGGGGTCTGGGCTACACTGAAGCTTTCTTT.

This clonotype turned up a few times. This chain links TRBV7-3 with TRBJ1-1, with no clear D. Germline V CDR1 and CDR2: SGHTA, FQGTGA. This CDR3 spans 12 amino acids. Trimming removed 4 bases at V and 2 bases at J, with 5 bases between. CDR3 nucleotide sequence: TGTGCCAGCAGCTACTTAAACACTGAAGCTTTCTTT. Amino acid sequence: CASSYLNTEAFF.

The CDR3 nucleotides read TGCGCCAGCAGCCAAGATAGGTCCCAGGGTTTGCGCGAGACCCAGTACTTC. Translated, it gives CASSQDRSQGLRETQYF. The rearrangement uses TRBV4-1 and TRBJ2-5; a possible D gene is TRBD1 (5 bases). Trimming removed 0 bases from V and 5 bases from J, with 19 bases in between. The CDR3 totals 17 residues. Germline CDR1 MGHRA, CDR2 YSYEKL.

This chain joins TRBV12-3 or TRBV12-4 and TRBJ1-1; D ambiguous. The CDR3 extends over 16 amino acids. The V end lost 7 bases, the J end lost 3 bases, and 21 bases lay between the germline ends. CDR3 sequence (DNA): TGTGCCAGCATGAAAGGACCGCCGGGCGGGGACACTGAAGCTTTCTTT. Translating it yields CASMKGPPGGDTEAFF.

The chain links TRBV5-1 to TRBJ2-3; D may match TRBD1 or TRBD2 (6 bases each). V shed 4 bases and J shed 5 bases, with 14 bases lying between them. The CDR3 is 14 amino acids. Germline CDR1 is SGHRS and CDR2 is YFSETQ. CDR3 in amino acids: CASSTGGAEDTQYF. The DNA of the CDR3 is TGCGCCAGCAGCACCGGGGGCGCCGAAGATACGCAGTATTTT.

The chain employs TRBV20-1 and TRBJ2-1; 9 bases are a match to TRBD2. Germline V CDR1 and CDR2: DFQATT, SNEGSKA (reference sequence). The V segment lost 6 bases and the J segment 1 base; nucleotides outside the gene matches: 7. The CDR3 sequence is 15 residues long. The DNA of the CDR3 is TGCAGTGCCAACCGACTAGCGGATTCCTACAATGAGCAGTTCTTC. This codes for CSANRLADSYNEQFF.

The chain carries TRBV19 and TRBJ2-5; no clear D. Germline CDR1 and CDR2: LNHDA and SQIVND (reference sequence). The CDR3 sequence is 12 residues long. V lost 5 bases to trimming and J lost 5 bases, with 9 bases between them. The chain's CDR3 is CASSPGRETQYF. In DNA form, the CDR3 reads TGTGCCAGTAGTCCCGGAAGGGAGACCCAGTACTTC. Filled out from reference TRBV19 and TRBJ2-5, the complete variable domain reads DGGITQSPKYLFRKEGQNVTLSCEQNLNHDAMYWYRQDPGQGLRLIYYSQIVNDFQKGDIAEGYSVSREKKESFPLTVTSAQKNPTAFYLCASSPGRETQYFGPGTRLLVL.

The chain couples TRBV2 to TRBJ2-5; 10 bases are shared with TRBD2. J was trimmed by 5 bases and V by 1 base; bases with no gene match: 7. The CDR3 is 16 residues long. CDR1 and CDR2 (germline): SNHLY, FYNNEI. CDR3 amino acids: CASSEGASGSRETQYF. Written as DNA, the CDR3 is TGTGCCAGCAGTGAAGGAGCTAGCGGGAGCCGGGAGACCCAGTACTTC.

For the CDR3, the DNA is TGTGCCAGCAGGACAAAGAGTAATGAGCAGTTCTTC. Translated: CASRTKSNEQFF. The chain couples TRBV25-1 to TRBJ2-1, with no clear D. V was clipped by 6 bases and J by 7 bases, with 10 bases between them. The CDR3 covers 12 residues. Germline CDR1 MGHDK, CDR2 SYGVNS.

This clonotype was counted a few times. The V and J genes are TRBV19 and TRBJ2-5; 8 bases match TRBD1. The germline V gene encodes CDR1 LNHDA and CDR2 SQIVND (reference sequence). Unmatched junction bases numbered 11, after V lost 9 bases and J lost 2 bases. This CDR3 spans 15 amino acids. CDR3 protein: CASRPGQGWQETQYF. For the CDR3, the DNA is TGTGCCAGCAGACCCGGACAGGGATGGCAAGAGACCCAGTACTTC.

The table lists this clonotype with many counts. The chain links TRBV11-1 to TRBJ2-7, with D unclear. Trimming shortened V by 1 base and J by 4 bases, and 5 bases separated the two germline ends. Germline loops: CDR1 SGHAT, CDR2 FQDESV (reference sequence). CDR3 length: 12 amino acids. This CDR3 reads CASSLDLYEQYF. The CDR3, as DNA: TGTGCCAGCAGCTTAGATTTATACGAGCAGTACTTC.

This clonotype has a handful of counts. The V gene is TRBV3-1, the J gene TRBJ1-1; D possibly corresponds to TRBD1 (5 bases). Deletions cut 0 bases from V and 0 bases from J, with 8 bases between. The germline V gene encodes CDR1 LGHDT and CDR2 YNNKEL (reference sequence). The CDR3 loop spans 15 amino acids. CDR3 loop: CASSQDWGMNTEAFF. CDR3 sequence (DNA): TGTGCCAGCAGCCAAGATTGGGGCATGAACACTGAAGCTTTCTTT.

This clonotype was detected a few times. The chain links TRBV7-9 to TRBJ1-3, with a tentative D call TRBD1 (6 bases). V lost 5 bases, J lost 10 bases, and 21 bases lay in between. Germline V gene lookup returns CDR1 SEHNR and CDR2 FQNEAQ (reference sequence). The CDR3 consists of 15 residues. CDR3 sequence: CASSVTGNLETTIYF. CDR3 nucleotides: TGTGCCAGCAGCGTAACAGGGAATCTGGAAACAACCATATATTTT.

This clonotype is categorized as medium-sized. The chain uses TRBV4-3 and TRBJ2-3; the D is unclear. This CDR3 spans 15 amino acids. The germline CDR1 and CDR2 sequences are LGHNA and YSLEER. Trimming pared 4 bases from V and 0 bases from J, leaving 11 bases between. Here the CDR3 reads CASSLGPASTDTQYF. The CDR3 DNA reads as TGCGCCAGCAGCCTTGGCCCGGCTAGCACAGATACGCAGTATTTT.

This clonotype was counted at least ten times. The V and J genes are TRBV27 and TRBJ2-7, with 8 nucleotides matching TRBD2. The J segment lost 5 bases and the V segment lost 4 bases, leaving 7 bases of the junction unmatched. The CDR3 runs to 14 residues. Germline V lookup: CDR1 MNHEY, CDR2 SMNVEV (reference sequence). This CDR3 reads CASSWGLEGNEQYF. The CDR3 DNA reads as TGTGCCAGCAGTTGGGGACTAGAAGGTAACGAGCAGTACTTC.

The table lists this clonotype with a few counts. The chain recombines TRBV6-2 or TRBV6-3 with TRBJ2-2; 7 nucleotides match TRBD1. This CDR3 spans 15 amino acids. Germline V gene sequence: CDR1 MNHEY, CDR2 SVGEGT. V lost 6 bases to trimming and J lost 3 bases; unmatched junction nucleotides: 7. CDR3 sequence reads: CASSLTGLDTGELFF. CDR3 coding DNA: TGTGCCAGCAGCTTGACAGGGCTTGACACCGGGGAGCTGTTTTTT.

This chain joins TRBV6-1 and TRBJ1-2, with 9 nucleotides matching TRBD1. The junction had 9 bases not matched to a gene; V was cut back by 2 bases and J by 2 bases. This CDR3 is 17 amino acids long. Looked up from germline, CDR1 is MNHNS and CDR2 is SASEGT. CDR3 DNA: TGTGCCAGCAGTGAATATGTAACAGGGGGCCAGAACTATGGCTACACCTTC. This sequence encodes CASSEYVTGGQNYGYTF.

V usage is TRBV20-1 and J usage is TRBJ1-4, with D perhaps matching TRBD1 (6 bases). This CDR3 region has 16 residues. V dropped 6 bases and J dropped 0 bases, with 17 bases sitting between them. Germline assignment: CDR1 DFQATT and CDR2 SNEGSKA (reference sequence). DNA of the CDR3: TGCAGTGCGTTACAGGGCCTGGGCCCAACTAATGAAAAACTGTTTTTT. Encoded protein: CSALQGLGPTNEKLFF.

For this clonotype: An end of the junction does not agree with germline; a read error may underlie this. This sequence joins TRBV30 and TRBJ1-1; tentatively, D is TRBD1 (6 bases). Germline lookup yields CDR1 GTSNPN and CDR2 SVGIG (reference sequence). This CDR3 region has 11 residues. The CDR3 loop reads CARSWQGEAFF. CDR3 nucleotide sequence: TGTGCCCGGAGTTGGCAGGGGGAAGCTTTCTTT.

This clonotype was seen many times. This sequence joins TRBV7-9 and TRBJ2-5; 9 bases are shared with TRBD1. There are 15 residues in the CDR3. Germline-derived CDR1 and CDR2 are SEHNR and FQNEAQ (reference sequence). With V trimmed by 5 bases and J by 6 bases, 10 bases remained unmatched. The CDR3 here is CASSGRTGDGQTQYF. The CDR3 DNA is TGTGCCAGCAGCGGAAGGACAGGGGATGGACAGACCCAGTACTTC. Combining the CDR3 with reference TRBV7-9 and TRBJ2-5 gives the whole variable domain DTGVSQNPRHKITKRGQNVTFRCDPISEHNRLYWYRQTLGQGPEFLTYFQNEAQLEKSRLLSDRFSAERPKGSFSTLEIQRTEQGDSAMYLCASSGRTGDGQTQYFGPGTRLLVL.

This clonotype was picked up many times. The J gene is TRBJ1-4, the V gene TRBV20-1, with D perhaps matching TRBD1 (5 bases). The CDR3 has 12 residues. CDR1 and CDR2 from the germline V gene are DFQATT and SNEGSKA (reference sequence). Trimming left V 3 bases short and J 7 bases short, with 9 bases between. The CDR3 DNA sequence: TGCAGTGCTAGGAGAGGGACTGAAAAACTGTTTTTT. Its translation: CSARRGTEKLFF.

This clonotype has a handful of counts. This chain connects TRBV5-4 to TRBJ2-3; D call uncertain. CDR3 size: 14 residues. Trimming removed 5 bases at V and 0 bases at J, with 10 bases between. Looked up from germline, CDR1 is SGHNT and CDR2 is YYREEE (reference sequence). The CDR3 DNA is TGTGCCAGCAGGGCTTCTCCTAGCACAGATACGCAGTATTTT. Its translation is CASRASPSTDTQYF.

This clonotype has only a few counts. This chain links TRBV3-1 with TRBJ1-1; D unresolved. The germline CDR1 and CDR2 sequences are LGHDT and YNNKEL (reference sequence). This CDR3 has 13 residues. Trimming cost V 1 base and J 3 bases, with 6 bases left between them. The CDR3 DNA is TGTGCCAGCAGCCAAGGGCTCTACACTGAAGCTTTCTTT. As protein: CASSQGLYTEAFF.

This clonotype came up a few times. The chain is built from TRBV5-5 and TRBJ2-7, with D possibly matching TRBD1 (5 bases). With 0 bases removed from V and 5 bases from J, the gap between germline ends came to 15 bases. The V gene's germline CDR1 is SGHKS and CDR2 YYEKEE (reference sequence). There are 15 residues in the CDR3. CDR3 DNA sequence: TGTGCCAGCAGCTTGGCAGGCCAGGGAATCCACGAGCAGTACTTC. Protein: CASSLAGQGIHEQYF.

Details on this clonotype: This may arise from a read error, as a much more abundant clone is one base away. The chain couples TRBV10-2 to TRBJ1-5; D is possibly TRBD1 (5 bases). The V gene lost 8 bases and the J gene lost 3 bases, with 14 bases spanning the gap. Per the germline V gene, CDR1 is WSHSY and CDR2 is SAAADI. This CDR3 has 14 amino acids. This CDR3 reads CASGGARDNQPQHF. The CDR3 DNA follows: TGCGCCAGCGGAGGGGCGAGGGACAATCAGCCCCAGCATTTT.

This clonotype has just a few counts. The chain joins TRBV14 to TRBJ1-2; D remains ambiguous. V was cut by 4 bases and J by 8 bases, with 20 bases left in between. This CDR3 has 15 amino acids. Germline V gene sequence: CDR1 SGHDN, CDR2 FVKESK. CDR3 in DNA: TGTGCCAGCAGCCCCGCGGGGTGGGGATCGTCCGGCTACACCTTC. Protein product: CASSPAGWGSSGYTF.

This clonotype was observed many times. J is TRBJ1-6 and V is TRBV27, with D possibly TRBD1 on 6 matching bases. Germline values: CDR1 MNHEY, CDR2 SMNVEV (reference sequence). Trimming removed 6 bases at V and 4 bases at J, with 13 bases between. This CDR3 has 15 residues. The CDR3 region is CASRSGQMYNSPLHF. The DNA of the CDR3 is TGTGCCAGCAGATCCGGACAGATGTATAATTCACCCCTCCACTTT.

This clonotype has at least ten counts. J is TRBJ2-2 and V is TRBV20-1; 9 positions match TRBD2. The trim removed 1 base at V and 5 bases at J, leaving 5 bases unmatched. Germline CDR1 reads DFQATT; CDR2 reads SNEGSKA (reference sequence). The CDR3 covers 15 residues. The CDR3 bases are TGCAGTGCTAGAGGAGGGACTAGCTTAACCGGGGAGCTGTTTTTT. This codes for CSARGGTSLTGELFF.